This T cell receptor beta chain was sequenced in a study of beta chain features in type 1 diabetes. General study points: Within each of all four CD4+ subsets, Type 1 diabetes patients had TCRB CDR3s that were moderately but significantly shorter.

As concerns this clone: Its matching antigen is unknown.

Expressed TCRB transcripts were sequenced because the isolated RNA had all been reverse transcribed beforehand. This table comes from immunoSEQ multiplex PCR, and its TCRdb copy is limited to in-frame clones, with some not included. In the table there are approximately 730,000 clones, about an eighth of which are singletons. Material for sequencing was naive CD4+ T cells from blood. The receptor was isolated from a man aged 18 to 29 with type 1 diabetes.

The CDR3 loop reads CASSSQGGAGGYTF. The CDR3 nucleotides read TGTGCCAGCAGCTCTCAGGGCGGGGCTGGTGGCTACACCTTC. V and J are TRBV7-9 and TRBJ1-2, with a weak D call TRBD1 (5 bases). Trimming stripped 4 bases from V and 7 bases from J, with 16 bases between. CDR1 and CDR2 (germline): SEHNR, FQNEAQ (reference sequence). The CDR3 has 14 residues.